These 29 T cell receptor beta chains originate from one sample sequenced in a study of cytomegalovirus exposure and HLA in healthy donors. The PCR contained 60 Vbeta and 13 Jbeta primers. TCRdb's copy holds only in-frame clones and misses some; the assay was immunoSEQ multiplex PCR. The sample consists of around 170,000 clones, roughly 80% of them appearing once. The specimen was PBMCs. These receptors were obtained from a man aged 45 to 65 in good health and CMV-seropositive.

The chain combines TRBV5-5 with TRBJ2-7; unclear D gene. V dropped 0 bases and J dropped 1 base, with 5 bases sitting between them. Germline V gene lookup returns CDR1 SGHKS and CDR2 YYEKEE (reference sequence). There are 13 residues in the CDR3. Here the CDR3 DNA reads TGTGCCAGCAGCTTGGGACATTCCTACGAGCAGTACTTC. It codes for CASSLGHSYEQYF. The variable domain in full, with the rest retrieved from reference TRBV5-5 and TRBJ2-7, is DAGVTQSPTHLIKTRGQQVTLRCSPISGHKSVSWYQQVLGQGPQFIFQYYEKEERGRGNFPDRFSARQFPNYSSELNVNALLLGDSALYLCASSLGHSYEQYFGPGTRLTVT.

This rearrangement joins TRBV19 to TRBJ1-2, with 12 bases that match TRBD1. J lost 8 bases, V lost 9 bases, and 13 bases had no gene match. CDR3 size: 15 residues. Germline CDR1 and CDR2: LNHDA and SQIVND (reference sequence). The CDR3 nucleotides are TGTGCCAGCGAAGGGACAGGGGGCCCGAACGGCGGCTACACCTTC. Translating it yields CASEGTGGPNGGYTF.

In this sample, this clone turned up a few times. V usage is TRBV28 and J usage is TRBJ2-2, with 7 bases matching TRBD1. The CDR3 spans 15 residues. Germline V gives CDR1 MDHEN, CDR2 SYDVKM. The V segment lost 6 bases and the J segment 1 base; nucleotides outside the gene matches: 5. The CDR3, as DNA: TGTGCCAGCAGGAGGACAGGAGGGAACACCGGGGAGCTGTTTTTT. Translating gives CASRRTGGNTGELFF. The full variable domain, in which reference TRBV28 and TRBJ2-2 provide the parts outside the CDR3, is DVKVTQSSRYLVKRTGEKVFLECVQDMDHENMFWYRQDPGLGLRLIYFSYDVKMKEKGDIPEGYSVSREKKERFSLILESASTNQTSMYLCASRRTGGNTGELFFGEGSRLTVL.

CDR3: CASTHSGASYNEQFF. The CDR3 DNA reads as TGTGCCAGCACCCATAGCGGGGCGTCCTACAATGAGCAGTTCTTC. This rearrangement joins TRBV27 to TRBJ2-1; 8 bases are a match to TRBD2. Germline lookup yields CDR1 MNHEY and CDR2 SMNVEV (reference sequence). Trimming cost V 7 bases and J 1 base; bases outside gene matches: 6. CDR3 length equals 15 residues.

This chain connects TRBV28 to TRBJ2-2; D unresolved. The ends were cut back, 6 bases at V and 4 bases at J, with 18 bases in the middle. The CDR3 sequence is 16 residues long. Germline CDR1 reads MDHEN; CDR2 reads SYDVKM. CDR3 nucleotides: TGTGCCAGCAGAATTACAGCCGGCCTACTCACCGGGGAGCTGTTTTTT. It encodes CASRITAGLLTGELFF.

The V and J genes are TRBV15 and TRBJ1-2, with TRBD1 matching 10 bases. The germline V gene encodes CDR1 LNHNV and CDR2 YYDKDF (reference sequence). Trimming at V came to 2 bases and at J to 5 bases, leaving 2 bases not matched to a gene. The CDR3 is 14 residues long. The CDR3 DNA reads as TGTGCCACCAGCAGACGGGACAGGGGATATGGCTACACCTTC. Translating it yields CATSRRDRGYGYTF.

CDR3 coding DNA: TGTGCCAGCAGCTCCTATCGACGGACTAGCACAGATACGCAGTATTTT. It translates to CASSSYRRTSTDTQYF. V usage is TRBV7-6 and J usage is TRBJ2-3, with TRBD2 as a possible D gene (5 bases). The ends were cut back, 4 bases at V and 0 bases at J, with 14 bases in the middle. Germline assignment: CDR1 SGHVS and CDR2 FNYEAQ. The CDR3 is made up of 16 amino acids.

As for this clone: A read error is likely, as this CDR3 ends without the conserved phenylalanine or tryptophan. No DNA is shown, since the ends of the CDR3 on it are uncertain; the CDR3 is the one TCRdb lists. The gene calls are TRBV29-1 and TRBJ1-2; the table's D gene call, TRBD1, was not cross checked with the DNA. The CDR3 totals 10 residues, both ends included. CDR1 and CDR2 from the germline V gene are SQVTM and ANQGSEA. Here the CDR3 reads CSVEDIRGEL.

This clone has just one count. The V call is TRBV10-3, the J call TRBJ1-5; weak D call: TRBD1 (6 bases). Trimming stripped 3 bases from V and 9 bases from J, with 12 bases between. This CDR3 is built from 13 residues. In germline, CDR1 is ENHRY, CDR2 SYGVKD. CDR3 region: CAISDAGERPQHF. CDR3 DNA sequence: TGTGCCATCAGTGATGCAGGGGAAAGGCCCCAGCATTTT.

This chain connects TRBV5-1 to TRBJ2-4; a weak D match, TRBD1 (5 bases). Trimming stripped 2 bases from V and 12 bases from J, with 18 bases between. Germline-derived CDR1 and CDR2 are SGHRS and YFSETQ. CDR3 length: 14 amino acids. The chain's CDR3 is CASSLDRTPITQYF. The CDR3 region has the DNA TGCGCCAGCAGCTTAGACAGAACCCCCATTACTCAGTACTTC.

The V gene is TRBV7-3, the J gene TRBJ2-7, with 10 bases identical to TRBD2. Germline CDR1 is SGHTA and CDR2 is FQGTGA. V dropped 5 bases and J dropped 5; count of bases not matched to a gene: 6. This CDR3 has 14 amino acids. CDR3 coding DNA: TGTGCCAGCAGCCTAGCGGGAGTAGGGAACGAGCAGTACTTC. Protein product: CASSLAGVGNEQYF.

The V gene is TRBV10-3, the J gene TRBJ2-5; 8 positions agree with TRBD2. Per the germline V gene, CDR1 is ENHRY and CDR2 is SYGVKD. The CDR3 length is 16 residues. Losses at the gene ends were 2 bases for V and 4 bases for J; bases not matched to a gene: 9. The CDR3: CAISEDRREDRETQYF. DNA of the CDR3: TGTGCCATCAGTGAGGATCGGCGGGAGGATCGAGAGACCCAGTACTTC.

CDR3 residues: CASSLGTSGALPYEQYF. The CDR3 region has the DNA TGCGCCAGCAGCTTGGGGACTAGCGGTGCGCTTCCCTACGAGCAGTACTTC. The chain combines TRBV5-1 with TRBJ2-7; 10 nucleotides agree with TRBD2. The CDR3 runs 17 residues. Germline-derived CDR1 and CDR2 are SGHRS and YFSETQ. J lost 2 bases, V lost 0 bases, and 8 bases had no gene match.

The V gene is TRBV19, the J gene TRBJ2-2; 7 bases line up with TRBD1. V shed 9 bases and J 4 bases; nucleotides not matched to a gene: 11. The CDR3 consists of 15 residues. The germline CDR1 and CDR2 sequences are LNHDA and SQIVND (reference sequence). The CDR3 sequence is CASRADRVGTGELFF. The CDR3 region has the DNA TGTGCCAGCAGAGCTGACAGGGTGGGCACCGGGGAGCTGTTTTTT. The full variable domain, rest sourced from reference TRBV19 and TRBJ2-2, is DGGITQSPKYLFRKEGQNVTLSCEQNLNHDAMYWYRQDPGQGLRLIYYSQIVNDFQKGDIAEGYSVSREKKESFPLTVTSAQKNPTAFYLCASRADRVGTGELFFGEGSRLTVL.

This clone was counted only a few times. The chain has TRBV7-8 and TRBJ1-1; D is perhaps TRBD1 (6 bases). Germline lookup yields CDR1 SGHVS and CDR2 FQNEAQ. The V and J ends lost 3 bases and 6 bases respectively, with 17 bases between them. This CDR3 is 15 amino acids long. The CDR3 DNA follows: TGTGCCAGCAGCTTGGGGGGGCTCCCTGGCGCTGAAGCTTTCTTT. The encoded protein is CASSLGGLPGAEAFF.

This sequence joins TRBV29-1 and TRBJ1-1; no definite D call. V lost 3 bases and J 1 base, leaving 12 bases between the germline ends. Germline V gene lookup returns CDR1 SQVTM and CDR2 ANQGSEA. The CDR3 spans 14 residues. CDR3 sequence: CSVESQYANTEAFF. CDR3 nucleotides: TGCAGCGTTGAGTCCCAGTACGCGAACACTGAAGCTTTCTTT.

V gene TRBV11-3 combines with J gene TRBJ1-2; 7 bases fit TRBD1. The CDR3 length is 14 residues. V was clipped by 0 bases and J by 8 bases; unmatched bases: 6. CDR1 is SGHNT, CDR2 YENEEA, per germline. The CDR3 protein is CASSLDQTGYGYTF. The DNA for the CDR3 is TGTGCCAGCAGCTTAGATCAGACAGGGTACGGCTACACCTTC.

This chain joins TRBV6-1 and TRBJ1-5; 7 bases match TRBD1. Germline V gene sequence: CDR1 MNHNS, CDR2 SASEGT. J lost 7 bases, V lost 7 bases, and 10 bases had no gene match. The CDR3 runs to 14 residues. CDR3 sequence reads: CASTSGARGQPQHF. The CDR3 nucleotides are TGTGCCAGCACGTCGGGGGCCAGGGGGCAGCCCCAGCATTTT.

This sequence joins TRBV5-1 and TRBJ2-1, with a weak D call TRBD1 (6 bases). This CDR3 has 13 amino acids. Per the germline V gene, CDR1 is SGHRS and CDR2 is YFSETQ. The V and J ends lost 3 bases and 7 bases respectively, with 11 bases between them. The CDR3 spells CASSSDSWNEQFF. Here the CDR3 DNA reads TGCGCCAGCAGCTCGGACAGCTGGAATGAGCAGTTCTTC.

The chain has TRBV4-2 and TRBJ2-3, with TRBD1 matching over 9 bases. This CDR3 is built from 17 residues. With 3 bases clipped from V and 4 bases from J, the junction kept 11 bases outside the gene matches. Germline lookup yields CDR1 LGHNA and CDR2 YNFKEQ. The CDR3 nucleotides are TGTGCCAGCAGCCATACAAGGGGGACAGGGTCCCCAGATACGCAGTATTTT. Its protein product is CASSHTRGTGSPDTQYF.

This clone was detected a few times. The rearrangement uses TRBV30 and TRBJ1-2; 7 positions agree with TRBD1. This CDR3 has 13 amino acids. Germline CDR1 GTSNPN, CDR2 SVGIG (reference sequence). V was clipped by 2 bases and J by 4 bases; unmatched bases: 4. The CDR3, as DNA: TGTGCCTGGAGTAGACAGGGCTTCTATGGCTACACCTTC. It is translated as CAWSRQGFYGYTF.

This chain uses TRBV28 with TRBJ1-6; D might be TRBD1 (5 bases). The V and J ends lost 11 bases and 6 bases respectively, with 11 bases between them. The CDR3 totals 12 residues. Germline lookup yields CDR1 MDHEN and CDR2 SYDVKM. CDR3 sequence: CAVGEGNSPLHF. The CDR3 region has the DNA TGTGCCGTAGGGGAGGGTAATTCACCCCTCCACTTT.

V is TRBV18 and J is TRBJ1-2, with D unresolved. V was pared by 1 base and J by 4 bases, with 13 bases between. The germline CDR1 and CDR2 sequences are KGHSH and LQKENI. The CDR3 contains 15 residues. CDR3 in amino acids: CASSPRTVEFYGYTF. The CDR3 DNA is TGTGCCAGCTCACCACGGACTGTGGAGTTCTATGGCTACACCTTC.

The genes are TRBV28 and TRBJ1-2; D is ambiguous. V lost 6 bases to trimming and J lost 8 bases, with 10 bases between them. CDR1 and CDR2 (germline): MDHEN, SYDVKM. The CDR3 has 11 amino acids. CDR3 DNA: TGTGCCAGCAGACCTTCGGTGGGCTACACCTTC. It codes for CASRPSVGYTF.

The CDR3 DNA is TGTGCCAGCAACCTAGTGGCGGGGAACACTGAAGCTTTCTTT. Its protein product is CASNLVAGNTEAFF. The chain links TRBV9 to TRBJ1-1, with no clear D. V shed 6 bases and J shed 1 base, with 13 bases lying between them. Germline CDR1 SGDLS, CDR2 YYNGEE. The CDR3 has 14 amino acids. Full variable domain (rest looked up from reference TRBV9 and TRBJ1-1): DSGVTQTPKHLITATGQRVTLRCSPRSGDLSVYWYQQSLDQGLQFLIQYYNGEERAKGNILERFSAQQFPDLHSELNLSSLELGDSALYFCASNLVAGNTEAFFGQGTRLTVV.

This rearrangement joins TRBV6-5 to TRBJ1-2, with TRBD1 as a possible D gene (6 bases). In germline, CDR1 is MNHEY, CDR2 SVGAGI. The CDR3 has 12 amino acids. V was clipped by 4 bases and J by 8 bases, with 11 bases between them. The chain's CDR3 is CASSSGGTGYTF. CDR3 in DNA: TGTGCCAGCAGTTCGGGGGGGACAGGCTACACCTTC.

A single count supports this clone. The rearrangement joins TRBV7-9 to TRBJ2-5, with D tentatively TRBD1 (5 bases). This CDR3 is 11 amino acids long. Germline CDR1 is SEHNR and CDR2 is FQNEAQ (reference sequence). V shed 5 bases and J shed 7 bases, with 8 bases lying between them. The chain's CDR3 is CASSLDRTQYF. CDR3 nucleotide sequence: TGTGCCAGCAGCCTAGACAGGACCCAGTACTTC.

The chain carries TRBV5-4 and TRBJ1-1, with D possibly being TRBD1 (6 bases). The V gene's germline CDR1 is SGHNT and CDR2 YYREEE (reference sequence). The V and J ends lost 4 bases and 1 base respectively, with 8 bases between them. The CDR3 is 13 amino acids. CDR3 amino acids: CASSRQENTEAFF. In nucleotides, the CDR3 is TGTGCCAGCAGCCGACAGGAGAACACTGAAGCTTTCTTT.

The chain uses TRBV18 and TRBJ1-1, with a possible D match to TRBD1 (6 bases). V shed 3 bases and J shed 6 bases, with 17 bases lying between them. The CDR3 runs 15 residues. The germline V gene encodes CDR1 KGHSH and CDR2 LQKENI. In nucleotides, the CDR3 is TGTGCCAGCTCACCCGCCCAACAGGGAACGTCTGAAGCTTTCTTT. Protein product: CASSPAQQGTSEAFF.